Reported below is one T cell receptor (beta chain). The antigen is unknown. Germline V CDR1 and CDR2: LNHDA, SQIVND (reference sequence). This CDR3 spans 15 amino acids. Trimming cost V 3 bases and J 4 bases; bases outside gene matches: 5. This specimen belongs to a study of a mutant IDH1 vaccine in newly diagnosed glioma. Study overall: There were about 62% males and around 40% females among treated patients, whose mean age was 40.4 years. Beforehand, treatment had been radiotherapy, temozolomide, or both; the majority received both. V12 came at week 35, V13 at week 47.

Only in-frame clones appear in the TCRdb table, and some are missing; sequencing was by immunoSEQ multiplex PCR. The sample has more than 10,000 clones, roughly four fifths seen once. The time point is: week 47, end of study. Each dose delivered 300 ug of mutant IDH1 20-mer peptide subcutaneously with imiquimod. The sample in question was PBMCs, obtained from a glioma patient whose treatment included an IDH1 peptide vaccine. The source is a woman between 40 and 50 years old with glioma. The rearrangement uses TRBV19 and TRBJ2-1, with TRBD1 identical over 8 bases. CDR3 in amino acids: CASSMGDRGYNEQFF. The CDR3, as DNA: TGTGCCAGTAGTATGGGAGACAGGGGATACAATGAGCAGTTCTTC.